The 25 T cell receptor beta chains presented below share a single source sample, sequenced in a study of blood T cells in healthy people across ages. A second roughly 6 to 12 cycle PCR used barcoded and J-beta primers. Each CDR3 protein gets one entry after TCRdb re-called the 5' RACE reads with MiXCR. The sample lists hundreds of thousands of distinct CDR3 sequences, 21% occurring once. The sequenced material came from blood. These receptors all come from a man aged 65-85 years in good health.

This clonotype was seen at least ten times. The CDR3 region is CAISESSGSQETQYF. Written as DNA, the CDR3 is TGTGCCATCAGTGAGTCGAGCGGCAGCCAAGAGACCCAGTACTTC. This chain joins TRBV10-3 and TRBJ2-5, with D perhaps TRBD2 (5 bases). The CDR3 totals 15 residues. The ends were cut back, 0 bases at V and 1 base at J, with 9 bases in the middle. Germline CDR1 and CDR2: ENHRY and SYGVKD.

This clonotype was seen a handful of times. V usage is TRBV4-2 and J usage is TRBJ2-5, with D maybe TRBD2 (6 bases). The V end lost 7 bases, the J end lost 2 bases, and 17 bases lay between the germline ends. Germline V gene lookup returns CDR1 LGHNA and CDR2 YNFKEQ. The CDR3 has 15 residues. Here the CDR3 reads CASTPTGAPQETQYF. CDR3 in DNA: TGTGCCAGCACCCCCACGGGAGCTCCTCAAGAGACCCAGTACTTC.

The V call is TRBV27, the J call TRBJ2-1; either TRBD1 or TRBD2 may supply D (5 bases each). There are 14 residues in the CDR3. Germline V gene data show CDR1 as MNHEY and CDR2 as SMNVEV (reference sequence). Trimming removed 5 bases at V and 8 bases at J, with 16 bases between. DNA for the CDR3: TGTGCCAGCAGTGACCGGGACCTGGGCGATGAGCAGTTCTTC. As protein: CASSDRDLGDEQFF.

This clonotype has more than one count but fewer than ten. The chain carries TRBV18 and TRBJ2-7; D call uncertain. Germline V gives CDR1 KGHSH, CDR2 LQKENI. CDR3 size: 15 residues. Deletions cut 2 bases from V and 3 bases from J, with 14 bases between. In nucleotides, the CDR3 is TGTGCCAGCTCACCATCCGTGAAACAGAGCTACGAGCAGTACTTC. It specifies CASSPSVKQSYEQYF.

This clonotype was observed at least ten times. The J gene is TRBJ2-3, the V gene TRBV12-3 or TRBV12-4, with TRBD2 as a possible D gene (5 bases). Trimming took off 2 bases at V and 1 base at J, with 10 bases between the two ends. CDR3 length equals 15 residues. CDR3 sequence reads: CASSLSAGRTDTQYF. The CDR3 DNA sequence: TGTGCCAGCAGTTTAAGTGCGGGCCGCACAGATACGCAGTATTTT.

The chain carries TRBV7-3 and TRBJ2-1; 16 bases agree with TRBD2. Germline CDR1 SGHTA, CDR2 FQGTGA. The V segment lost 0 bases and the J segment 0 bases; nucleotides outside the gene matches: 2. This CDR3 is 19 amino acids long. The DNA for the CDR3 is TGTGCCAGCAGCTTAACGGGACTAGCGGGAGGGATCTCCTACAATGAGCAGTTCTTC. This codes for CASSLTGLAGGISYNEQFF.

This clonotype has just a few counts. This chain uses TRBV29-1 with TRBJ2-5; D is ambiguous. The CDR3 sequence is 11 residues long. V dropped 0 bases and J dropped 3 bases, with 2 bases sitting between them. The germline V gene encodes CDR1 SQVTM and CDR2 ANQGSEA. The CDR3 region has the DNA TGCAGCGTTGAAGAGGAAGAGACCCAGTACTTC. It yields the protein CSVEEEETQYF.

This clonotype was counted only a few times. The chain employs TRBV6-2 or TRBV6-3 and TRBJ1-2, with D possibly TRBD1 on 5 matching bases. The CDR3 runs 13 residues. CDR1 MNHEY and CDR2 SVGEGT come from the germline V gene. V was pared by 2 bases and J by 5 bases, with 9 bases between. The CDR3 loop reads CASSYDRLYGYTF. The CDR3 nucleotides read TGTGCCAGCAGTTACGACAGATTATATGGCTACACCTTC.

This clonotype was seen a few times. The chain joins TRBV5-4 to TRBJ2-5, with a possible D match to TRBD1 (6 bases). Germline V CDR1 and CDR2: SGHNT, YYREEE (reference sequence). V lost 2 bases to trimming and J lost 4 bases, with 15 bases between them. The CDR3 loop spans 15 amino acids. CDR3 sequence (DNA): TGTGCCAGCAGCTTCTTCGGACCCAGGGGAGAGACCCAGTACTTC. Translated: CASSFFGPRGETQYF.

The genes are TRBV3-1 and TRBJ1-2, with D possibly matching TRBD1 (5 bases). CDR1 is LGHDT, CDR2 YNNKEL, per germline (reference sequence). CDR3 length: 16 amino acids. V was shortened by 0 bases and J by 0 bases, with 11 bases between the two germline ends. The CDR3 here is CASSQDGGAANYGYTF. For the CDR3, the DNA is TGTGCCAGCAGCCAAGATGGAGGGGCAGCTAACTATGGCTACACCTTC.

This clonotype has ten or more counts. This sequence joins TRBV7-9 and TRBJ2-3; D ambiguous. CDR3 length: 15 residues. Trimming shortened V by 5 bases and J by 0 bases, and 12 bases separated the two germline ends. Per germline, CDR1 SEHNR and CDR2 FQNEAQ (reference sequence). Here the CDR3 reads CASSPDRPSTDTQYF. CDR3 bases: TGTGCCAGCAGCCCTGACCGCCCCAGCACAGATACGCAGTATTTT.

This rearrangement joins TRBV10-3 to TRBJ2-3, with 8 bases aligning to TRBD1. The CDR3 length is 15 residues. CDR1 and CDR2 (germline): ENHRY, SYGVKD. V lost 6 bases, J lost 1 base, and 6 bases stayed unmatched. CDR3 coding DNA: TGTGCCATCAGCATAGACAGGGGCCGCACAGATACGCAGTATTTT. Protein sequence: CAISIDRGRTDTQYF.

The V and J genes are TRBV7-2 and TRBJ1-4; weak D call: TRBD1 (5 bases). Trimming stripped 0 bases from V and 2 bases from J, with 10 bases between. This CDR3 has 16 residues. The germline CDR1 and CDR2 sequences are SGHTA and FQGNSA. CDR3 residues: CASSLAHGGTNEKLFF. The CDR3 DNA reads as TGTGCCAGCAGCTTAGCGCACGGGGGGACTAATGAAAAACTGTTTTTT.

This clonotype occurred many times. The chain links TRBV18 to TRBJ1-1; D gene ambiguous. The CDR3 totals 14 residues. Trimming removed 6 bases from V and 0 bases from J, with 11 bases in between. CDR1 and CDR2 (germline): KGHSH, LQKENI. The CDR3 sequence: CASSTTGLNTEAFF. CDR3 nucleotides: TGTGCCAGCTCCACCACGGGATTGAACACTGAAGCTTTCTTT.

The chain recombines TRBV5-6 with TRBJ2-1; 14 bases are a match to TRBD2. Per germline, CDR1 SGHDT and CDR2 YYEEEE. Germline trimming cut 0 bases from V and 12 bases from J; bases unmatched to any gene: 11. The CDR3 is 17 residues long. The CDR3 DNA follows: TGTGCCAGCAGCTTGGGGGGGACTAGCGGGAGTCTTCGGCGGCAGTTCTTC. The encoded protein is CASSLGGTSGSLRRQFF.

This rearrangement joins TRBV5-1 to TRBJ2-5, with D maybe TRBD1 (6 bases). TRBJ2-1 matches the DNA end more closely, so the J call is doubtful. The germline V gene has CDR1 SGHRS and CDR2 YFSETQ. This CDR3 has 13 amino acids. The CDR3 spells CASSLGQPNEQFF. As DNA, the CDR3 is TGCGCCAGCAGCTTAGGACAGCCCAATGAGCAGTTCTTC.

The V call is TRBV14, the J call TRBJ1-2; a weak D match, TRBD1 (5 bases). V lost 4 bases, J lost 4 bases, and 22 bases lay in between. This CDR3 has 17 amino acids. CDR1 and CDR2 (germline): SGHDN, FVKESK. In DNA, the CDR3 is TGTGCCAGCAGCCCCCGGGGCCCAAGCGGGAGTCCCTATGGCTACACCTTC. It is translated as CASSPRGPSGSPYGYTF.

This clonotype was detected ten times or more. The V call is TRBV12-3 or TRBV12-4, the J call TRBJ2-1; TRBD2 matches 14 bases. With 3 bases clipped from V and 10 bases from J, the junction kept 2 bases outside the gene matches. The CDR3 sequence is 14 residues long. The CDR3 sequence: CASSLGLAGVEQFF. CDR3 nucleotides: TGTGCCAGCAGTTTGGGACTAGCGGGAGTAGAGCAGTTCTTC.

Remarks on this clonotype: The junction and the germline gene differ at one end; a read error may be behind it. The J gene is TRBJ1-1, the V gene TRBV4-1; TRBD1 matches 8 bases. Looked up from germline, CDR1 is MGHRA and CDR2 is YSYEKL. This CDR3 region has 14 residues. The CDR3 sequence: CTSSGDRRPFAAFF. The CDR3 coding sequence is TGCACCAGCAGCGGGGACAGGAGGCCCTTTGCGGCTTTCTTT.

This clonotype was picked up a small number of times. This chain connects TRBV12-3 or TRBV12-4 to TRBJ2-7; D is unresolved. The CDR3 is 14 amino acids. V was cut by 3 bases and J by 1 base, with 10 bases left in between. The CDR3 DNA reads TGTGCCAGCAGTTTTTTCGACGGATCCTACGAGCAGTACTTC. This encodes CASSFFDGSYEQYF.

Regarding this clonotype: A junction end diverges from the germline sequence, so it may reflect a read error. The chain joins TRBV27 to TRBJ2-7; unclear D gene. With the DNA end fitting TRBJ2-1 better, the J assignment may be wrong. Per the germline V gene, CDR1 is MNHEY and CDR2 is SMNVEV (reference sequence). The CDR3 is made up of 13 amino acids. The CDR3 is CASSFARTYEQFF. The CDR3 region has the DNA TGCGCCAGCAGTTTTGCTAGAACCTATGAGCAGTTCTTC.

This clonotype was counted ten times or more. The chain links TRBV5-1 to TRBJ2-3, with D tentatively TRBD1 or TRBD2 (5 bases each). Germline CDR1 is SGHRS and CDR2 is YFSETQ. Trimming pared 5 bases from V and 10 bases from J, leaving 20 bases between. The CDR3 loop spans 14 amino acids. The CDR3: CASSYTGFGGAQYF. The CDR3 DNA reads TGCGCCAGCAGTTACACGGGCTTTGGGGGTGCGCAGTATTTT. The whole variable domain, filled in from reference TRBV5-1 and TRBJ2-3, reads KAGVTQTPRYLIKTRGQQVTLSCSPISGHRSVSWYQQTPGQGLQFLFEYFSETQRNKGNFPGRFSGRQFSNSRSEMNVSTLELGDSALYLCASSYTGFGGAQYFGPGTRLTVL.

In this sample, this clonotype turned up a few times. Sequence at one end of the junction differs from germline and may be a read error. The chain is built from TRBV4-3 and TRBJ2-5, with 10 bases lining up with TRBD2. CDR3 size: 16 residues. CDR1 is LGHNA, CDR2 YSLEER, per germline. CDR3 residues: CASSQGPGLAQETRYF. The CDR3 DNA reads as TGCGCCAGCAGCCAAGGGCCGGGACTAGCGCAAGAGACCCGGTACTTC.

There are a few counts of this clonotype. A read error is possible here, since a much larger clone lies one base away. Here the CDR3 DNA reads TGTGCCAGCAGCCGTAGCGGGATCCACGAGCAGTGCTTC. It translates to CASSRSGIHEQCF. The chain recombines TRBV7-2 with TRBJ2-7, with 8 bases that match TRBD2. The CDR3 runs to 13 residues. CDR1 and CDR2 (germline): SGHTA, FQGNSA.

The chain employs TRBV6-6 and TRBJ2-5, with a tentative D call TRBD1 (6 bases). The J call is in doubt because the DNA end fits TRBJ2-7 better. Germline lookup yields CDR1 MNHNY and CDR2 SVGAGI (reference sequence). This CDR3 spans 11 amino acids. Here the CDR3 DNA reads TGTGCCACTGGACAGACCTACGAGCAGTACTTC. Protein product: CATGQTYEQYF.